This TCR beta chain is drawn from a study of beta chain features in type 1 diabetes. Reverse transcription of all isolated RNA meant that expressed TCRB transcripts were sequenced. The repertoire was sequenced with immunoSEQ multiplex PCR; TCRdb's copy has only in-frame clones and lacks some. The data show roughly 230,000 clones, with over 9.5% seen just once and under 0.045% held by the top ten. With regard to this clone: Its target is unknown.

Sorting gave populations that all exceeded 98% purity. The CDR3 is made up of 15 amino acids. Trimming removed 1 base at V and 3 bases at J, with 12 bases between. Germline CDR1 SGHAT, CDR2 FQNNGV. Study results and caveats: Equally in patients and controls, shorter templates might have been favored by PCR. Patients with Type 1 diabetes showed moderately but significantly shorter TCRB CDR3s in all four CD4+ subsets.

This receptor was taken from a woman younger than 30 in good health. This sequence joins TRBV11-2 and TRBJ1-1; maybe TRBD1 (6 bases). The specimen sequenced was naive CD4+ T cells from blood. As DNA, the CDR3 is TGTGCCAGCAGCTTAGTCCAGGGGAAACACACTGAAGCTTTCTTT. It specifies CASSLVQGKHTEAFF.